This T cell receptor (beta chain) was obtained from a study of blood T cell repertoires in COVID-19. Study context: Spain, Italy and the United States supplied samples that represented acute and convalescent COVID-19.

The repertoire was sequenced with immunoSEQ multiplex PCR; TCRdb's copy has only in-frame clones and lacks some. The sample comprises approximately 220,000 clones, roughly 80% of which are singletons, and about 8% rests with the top ten. V lost 0 bases to trimming and J lost 8 bases; unmatched junction nucleotides: 7. Germline assignment: CDR1 LGHDT and CDR2 YNNKEL (reference sequence). The CDR3 contains 16 residues. The count of this clone is one. The sample comprised peripheral blood. This TCR was sampled from a woman of 80 years or more with acute or convalescent COVID-19. The chain joins TRBV3-1 (or the pseudogene TRBV3-2) to TRBJ1-4, with TRBD1 matching 9 bases. DNA of the CDR3: TGTGCCAGCAGCCAAGATCGGGACAGGGCGAGGGAAAAACTGTTTTTT. It yields the protein CASSQDRDRAREKLFF.